This is a list of T cell receptor beta chains from one sample in a study of blood T cell repertoires in COVID-19. This table comes from immunoSEQ multiplex PCR, and its TCRdb copy is limited to in-frame clones, with some not included. This sample has around 71,000 clones, with about 80% found just once. Material for sequencing was peripheral blood. The origin of the receptors is an older man with acute or convalescent COVID-19. The CDR3 runs from the conserved cysteine through the conserved F or W. D genes are given only for firm matches. Size values are once, few and many counts, or a class for expanded clones, and some rows have none.

D gene: TRBD2; J gene: TRBJ2-4; clone size: NA; V gene: TRBV9; CDR3 DNA: TGTGCCAGCAGCTTAGGGGGACTAGCGGGAGAGGAAAACATTCAGTACTTC; CDR3 protein: CASSLGGLAGEENIQYF
D gene: NA; J gene: TRBJ2-7; clone size: NA; V gene: TRBV6-5; CDR3 DNA: TGTGCCAGCAGACCCGACTTTGGACACCAGCAGTACTTC; CDR3 protein: CASRPDFGHQQYF
D gene: TRBD1; J gene: TRBJ2-3; clone size: NA; V gene: TRBV10-3; CDR3 DNA: TGTGCCATCAGGGTTGACAGGGTCAGCACAGATACGCAGTATTTT; CDR3 protein: CAIRVDRVSTDTQYF
D gene: NA; J gene: TRBJ2-5; clone size: NA; V gene: TRBV10-3; CDR3 DNA: TGTGCCATCAGGGGAAGGGGTGGGGAGACCCAGTACTTC; CDR3 protein: CAIRGRGGETQYF
D gene: NA; J gene: TRBJ1-5; clone size: NA; V gene: TRBV4-1; CDR3 DNA: TGCGCCAGCAGCCAAGACACCTATAGCAATCAGCCCCAGCATTTT; CDR3 protein: CASSQDTYSNQPQHF
D gene: NA; J gene: TRBJ2-5; clone size: once; V gene: TRBV14; CDR3 DNA: TGTGCCAGCAGCCTAAAAGAGACCCAGTACTTC; CDR3 protein: CASSLKETQYF
D gene: NA; J gene: TRBJ1-2; clone size: NA; V gene: TRBV2; CDR3 DNA: TGTGCCAGCTACATCGAGGGGGTCAACTATGGCTACACCTTC; CDR3 protein: CASYIEGVNYGYTF
D gene: NA; J gene: TRBJ2-6; clone size: NA; V gene: TRBV15; CDR3 DNA: TGTGCCACCAGCAGTCAGGTATCTGGGGCCAACGTCCTGACTTTC; CDR3 protein: CATSSQVSGANVLTF
D gene: NA; J gene: TRBJ1-5; clone size: NA; V gene: TRBV7-2; CDR3 DNA: TGTGCCAGCAGCTTAGGGGGCCGCAATCAGCCCCAGCATTTT; CDR3 protein: CASSLGGRNQPQHF
D gene: NA; J gene: TRBJ1-5; clone size: NA; V gene: TRBV2; CDR3 DNA: TGTGCCAGCAGTGTGGAGGGAAATCAGCCCCAGCATTTT; CDR3 protein: CASSVEGNQPQHF
D gene: NA; J gene: TRBJ1-5; clone size: NA; V gene: TRBV5-1; CDR3 DNA: TGCGCCAGCAGCTTGAGAGGGTTCAAAGATCAGCCCCAGCATTTT; CDR3 protein: CASSLRGFKDQPQHF
D gene: TRBD2; J gene: TRBJ2-5; clone size: NA; V gene: TRBV5-4; CDR3 DNA: TGTGCCAGCAGCGGACCGGGACTAGCAACGGGGACCCAGTACTTC; CDR3 protein: CASSGPGLATGTQYF
D gene: NA; J gene: TRBJ1-1; clone size: NA; V gene: TRBV25-1; CDR3 DNA: TGTGCCAGCAGTGAACCCAATATGGGCGCTGAAGCTTTCTTT; CDR3 protein: CASSEPNMGAEAFF
D gene: NA; J gene: TRBJ2-1; clone size: NA; V gene: TRBV4-2; CDR3 DNA: TGTGCCAGCAGCCAAGATATCTACAATGAGCAGTTCTTC; CDR3 protein: CASSQDIYNEQFF
D gene: TRBD1; J gene: TRBJ1-6; clone size: once; V gene: TRBV9; CDR3 DNA: TGTGCCAGCAGCGCGCCTGGGACAGGGAATTCACCCCTCCACTTT; CDR3 protein: CASSAPGTGNSPLHF
D gene: NA; J gene: TRBJ2-1; clone size: NA; V gene: TRBV21-1; CDR3 DNA: TGTGCCAGCAGCGCCCCAGGGGGCATTCAAGGGGGGCAGTTCTTC; CDR3 protein: CASSAPGGIQGGQFF
D gene: TRBD2; J gene: TRBJ2-3; clone size: NA; V gene: TRBV2; CDR3 DNA: TGTGCCAGCCCAAACAGGCGGGAGACAGATACGCAGTATTTT; CDR3 protein: CASPNRRETDTQYF
D gene: TRBD2; J gene: TRBJ2-1; clone size: NA; V gene: TRBV30; CDR3 DNA: TGTGCCTGGGGGCGGGAGGGCCCCAATGAGCAGTTCTTC; CDR3 protein: CAWGREGPNEQFF
D gene: NA; J gene: TRBJ1-6; clone size: NA; V gene: TRBV27; CDR3 DNA: TGTGCCAGCAGTCCTAGACAGAGTTCACCCCTCCACTTT; CDR3 protein: CASSPRQSSPLHF
D gene: TRBD1; J gene: TRBJ1-2; clone size: NA; V gene: TRBV5-5; CDR3 DNA: TGTGCCAGCAGCTTAGAAGGGACAGGGGACTATGGCTACACCTTC; CDR3 protein: CASSLEGTGDYGYTF
D gene: TRBD1; J gene: TRBJ1-4; clone size: NA; V gene: TRBV30; CDR3 DNA: TGTGCCTGGAAACCCGGGACAGGGAGTGAAAAACTGTTTTTT; CDR3 protein: CAWKPGTGSEKLFF
D gene: NA; J gene: TRBJ1-1; clone size: few; V gene: TRBV5-4; CDR3 DNA: TGTGCCAGCAGCCCACCGGACACCTTGAACACTGAAGCTTTCTTT; CDR3 protein: CASSPPDTLNTEAFF
D gene: TRBD1; J gene: TRBJ2-3; clone size: NA; V gene: TRBV27; CDR3 DNA: TGTGCCAGCAGATCGGACAGGGAGCTGACGGGGCGGTATTTT; CDR3 protein: CASRSDRELTGRYF
D gene: NA; J gene: TRBJ2-7; clone size: NA; V gene: TRBV6-2/TRBV6-3; CDR3 DNA: TGTGCCAGCAGTTACACCTGGAGCGAGCAGTACTTC; CDR3 protein: CASSYTWSEQYF
D gene: TRBD2; J gene: TRBJ2-7; clone size: NA; V gene: TRBV5-1; CDR3 DNA: TGCGCCAGCAGCTTGAACAGCGGGAGCACCTACGAGCAGTACTTC; CDR3 protein: CASSLNSGSTYEQYF
D gene: TRBD1; J gene: TRBJ2-7; clone size: NA; V gene: TRBV6-4; CDR3 DNA: TGTGCCAGCAGTGAATCTCCCGGGACAGGGGTCCCGCAGTACTTC; CDR3 protein: CASSESPGTGVPQYF
D gene: NA; J gene: TRBJ2-5; clone size: NA; V gene: TRBV5-4; CDR3 DNA: TGTGCCAGCAGATCAAGGGCAGAAGGGGTTGCCCAGTACTTC; CDR3 protein: CASRSRAEGVAQYF
D gene: NA; J gene: TRBJ2-5; clone size: few; V gene: TRBV7-2; CDR3 DNA: TGTGCCAGCAGCCCGAACTTTGCTTTCCAAGAGACCCAGTACTTC; CDR3 protein: CASSPNFAFQETQYF
D gene: NA; J gene: TRBJ1-2; clone size: NA; V gene: TRBV7-2; CDR3 DNA: TGTGCCAGCAGCTTAGACCAGCAGGGGTATGGCTACACCTTC; CDR3 protein: CASSLDQQGYGYTF
D gene: NA; J gene: TRBJ2-7; clone size: once; V gene: TRBV15; CDR3 DNA: TGTGCCACCAGCAGAACATACGCGGGACAGAACTACGAGCAGTACTTC; CDR3 protein: CATSRTYAGQNYEQYF
D gene: NA; J gene: TRBJ1-2; clone size: NA; V gene: TRBV14; CDR3 DNA: TGTGCCAGCAGCCAAGCTTCTGCGGCGAGTTATGGCTACACCTTC; CDR3 protein: CASSQASAASYGYTF
D gene: NA; J gene: TRBJ2-3; clone size: medium-sized; V gene: TRBV4-1; CDR3 DNA: TGCGCCAGCAGCCAAGAACAGGGCAAGGCAGATACGCAGTATTTT; CDR3 protein: CASSQEQGKADTQYF
D gene: NA; J gene: TRBJ1-4; clone size: NA; V gene: TRBV29-1; CDR3 DNA: TGCAGCGTTGCAAGAAGCCCTAATGAAAAACTGTTTTTT; CDR3 protein: CSVARSPNEKLFF
D gene: NA; J gene: TRBJ2-5; clone size: NA; V gene: TRBV5-6; CDR3 DNA: TGTGCCAGCACCTATGGGGCGGTGGAGACCCAGTACTTC; CDR3 protein: CASTYGAVETQYF
D gene: NA; J gene: TRBJ2-7; clone size: NA; V gene: TRBV3-1/TRBV3-2; CDR3 DNA: TGTGCCAGCAGCCAAGTTGGGGGGAACCCCTACGAGCAGTACTTC; CDR3 protein: CASSQVGGNPYEQYF
D gene: NA; J gene: TRBJ2-7; clone size: NA; V gene: TRBV23-1; CDR3 DNA: TGCGCCCTCACAGGGTCGAGCTCCTACGAGCAGTACTTC; CDR3 protein: CALTGSSSYEQYF
D gene: TRBD1; J gene: TRBJ1-2; clone size: few; V gene: TRBV19; CDR3 DNA: TGTGCCAGTAGTATGGCAGGGGGCAGAGCCAACTATGGCTACACCTTC; CDR3 protein: CASSMAGGRANYGYTF
D gene: NA; J gene: TRBJ2-3; clone size: NA; V gene: TRBV7-3; CDR3 DNA: TGTGCCAGCAGCTTCGGCGGGAGCACAGATACGCAGTATTTT; CDR3 protein: CASSFGGSTDTQYF
D gene: TRBD1; J gene: TRBJ2-5; clone size: NA; V gene: TRBV5-1; CDR3 DNA: TGCGCCAGCAGCTTGTCGGACAGGTTGAGAGGGGAGACCCAGTACTTC; CDR3 protein: CASSLSDRLRGETQYF
D gene: NA; J gene: TRBJ2-4; clone size: NA; V gene: TRBV6-5; CDR3 DNA: TGTGCCAGCAGCCGATCGGACAAGGCCCCCTTTCAGTACTTC; CDR3 protein: CASSRSDKAPFQYF
D gene: NA; J gene: TRBJ1-4; clone size: NA; V gene: TRBV7-2; CDR3 DNA: TGTGCCAGCAGCATCGACAGTAAGGATGAAAAACTGTTTTTT; CDR3 protein: CASSIDSKDEKLFF
D gene: TRBD2; J gene: TRBJ2-7; clone size: NA; V gene: TRBV5-1; CDR3 DNA: TGCGCCAGCAGCTCGACTAGCGGGAACTACGAGCAGTACTTC; CDR3 protein: CASSSTSGNYEQYF
D gene: NA; J gene: TRBJ2-3; clone size: few; V gene: TRBV5-4; CDR3 DNA: TGTGCCAGCAGGGCGGCAGGGGTGGGGTTATCCACAGATACGCAGTATTTT; CDR3 protein: CASRAAGVGLSTDTQYF
D gene: NA; J gene: TRBJ1-5; clone size: many; V gene: TRBV7-2; CDR3 DNA: TGTGCCAGCAGCTTAGGGGCGCAGACCCAGCCCCAGCATTTT; CDR3 protein: CASSLGAQTQPQHF
D gene: TRBD1; J gene: TRBJ2-3; clone size: NA; V gene: TRBV20-1; CDR3 DNA: TGCAGTGCTAGTCTCCGGACAGGGCCCACAGATACGCAGTATTTT; CDR3 protein: CSASLRTGPTDTQYF
D gene: NA; J gene: TRBJ2-7; clone size: NA; V gene: TRBV18; CDR3 DNA: TGTGCCAGCCGCTATTCAGGGAAGGATTACGAGCAGTACTTC; CDR3 protein: CASRYSGKDYEQYF
D gene: NA; J gene: TRBJ2-3; clone size: few; V gene: TRBV1; CDR3 DNA: TGCACCAGCAGCTTTCGGACTAGCGGATGCACAGATACGCAGTATTTT; CDR3 protein: CTSSFRTSGCTDTQYF
D gene: NA; J gene: TRBJ2-5; clone size: NA; V gene: TRBV29-1; CDR3 DNA: TGCAGCGCCGAGGGGTCCGGGAGATCCTGGGAGACCCAGTACTTC; CDR3 protein: CSAEGSGRSWETQYF
D gene: TRBD2; J gene: TRBJ2-2; clone size: NA; V gene: TRBV30; CDR3 DNA: TGTGCCTGGATCCCCCCGCGCGGGGGTCCGAACACCGGGGAGCTGTTTTTT; CDR3 protein: CAWIPPRGGPNTGELFF